This T cell receptor (beta chain) was sequenced for a study of T-cell memory formation after mild COVID-19. CDR3 length equals 15 residues. Germline CDR1 and CDR2: SGHDN and FVKESK. Trimming stripped 4 bases from V and 0 bases from J, with 10 bases between. TCR alpha and TCR beta cDNA libraries carrying sample barcodes and UMIs were produced by 5'RACE using constant-segment primers. TCRdb recomputed calls from the 5' RACE reads with MiXCR, one row per CDR3 protein. The sample lists roughly 500,000 distinct CDR3 sequences, roughly 20% occurring once. This clonotype was seen ten or more times. V usage is TRBV14 and J usage is TRBJ2-1; maybe TRBD1 (6 bases). The sequence came from an adult woman who had mild COVID-19 (a few samples of this study predate the infection). Cell type and time point are not known. Source material: PBMCs or a T cell subset sorted from them (not recorded which). The CDR3 DNA reads TGTGCCAGCAGCCGGAGAGGGGGCTCCTACAATGAGCAGTTCTTC. Translated, it gives CASSRRGGSYNEQFF. Full variable domain (missing parts from reference TRBV14 and TRBJ2-1): EAGVTQFPSHSVIEKGQTVTLRCDPISGHDNLYWYRRVMGKEIKFLLHFVKESKQDESGMPNNRFLAERTGGTYSTLKVQPAELEDSGVYFCASSRRGGSYNEQFFGPGTRLTVL.